A selection of T cell receptor beta chains follows, all from one sample in a study of T cells in Graves' hyperthyroidism and ophthalmopathy. TCRdb reprocessed the multiplex PCR reads with MiXCR, giving one entry per CDR3 protein. The repertoire has a few hundred thousand distinct CDR3 sequences, roughly 14% of them found once; the top ten carry approximately 7.5%. The sequencing input was blood. The receptors here all came from a woman between 18 and 30 years old with Graves' hyperthyroidism. Each CDR3 is given with its conserved first and last residue. A D gene is named only where the DNA matches it firmly. Expanded clones are given a class, and other clones once, few, many or no size at all.

D gene	clone size	V gene	J gene	CDR3 DNA	CDR3 protein
TRBD2	many	TRBV6-1	TRBJ2-3	TGTGCCAGCAGGCGAGCGGAGGGAGGGGGCACAGATACGCAGTATTTT	CASRRAEGGGTDTQYF
TRBD1	many	TRBV7-9	TRBJ2-4	TGTGCCAGCAGCTCCGGACAGGGTGGAAACATTCAGTACTTC	CASSSGQGGNIQYF
TRBD2	many	TRBV5-1	TRBJ2-3	TGCGCCAGCAGCCCGACTAGCTCAGTAGCAGATACGCAGTATTTT	CASSPTSSVADTQYF
-	-	TRBV2	TRBJ1-5	TGTGCCAGCTCCTATGAAGGGGACGGCAATCAGCCCCAGCATTTT	CASSYEGDGNQPQHF
-	few	TRBV7-9	TRBJ1-2	TGTGCCAGCAGCTTAGAGTCGGGGGGCTACACCTTC	CASSLESGGYTF
TRBD2	-	TRBV5-1	TRBJ2-1	TGCGCCAGCAGCTTCTCCGGGACTAACTCCAATGAGCAGTTCTTC	CASSFSGTNSNEQFF
TRBD2	-	TRBV28	TRBJ2-7	TGTGCCAGCAGTTCTAGCGGGAGGGCCTTTTACGAGCAGTACTTC	CASSSSGRAFYEQYF
TRBD2	many	TRBV20-1	TRBJ2-1	TGCAGTGCCCCAAACCCTAGCGGGGGGGCATCCTACAATGAGCAGTTCTTC	CSAPNPSGGASYNEQFF
TRBD2	-	TRBV30	TRBJ2-5	TGTGCCTGGAGTCCTACCTGGGGGGGACGGGAGACCCAGTACTTC	CAWSPTWGGRETQYF
-	-	TRBV6-1	TRBJ1-1	TGTGCCAGCAGTGCCCCTGGGAACACTGAAGCTTTCTTT	CASSAPGNTEAFF
TRBD2	many	TRBV7-3	TRBJ2-1	TGTGCCAGCAGCTTAGAGGGGACTAACAATGAGCAGTTCTTC	CASSLEGTNNEQFF
TRBD1	many	TRBV3-1	TRBJ1-6	TGTGCCAGCAGAGGTGCGGACAGGGGGAATTCACCCCTCCACTTT	CASRGADRGNSPLHF
TRBD1	-	TRBV7-9	TRBJ1-3	TGTGCCAGCAGCTTAATGACAGGGGAGAATGGAAACACCATATATTTT	CASSLMTGENGNTIYF
-	-	TRBV4-1	TRBJ1-2	TGCGCCAGCAGCACGAACCGGGGTGAGGATGGCTACACCTTC	CASSTNRGEDGYTF
TRBD1	-	TRBV4-1	TRBJ1-3	TGCGCCAGCAGCCCACGGACAGGACCTAACCCCTCTGGAAACACCATATATTTT	CASSPRTGPNPSGNTIYF
-	many	TRBV7-3	TRBJ2-1	TGTGCCAGCAGCTTAACGGACCAGTACAATGAGCAGTTCTTC	CASSLTDQYNEQFF
TRBD1	many	TRBV9	TRBJ1-3	TGTGCCAGCAGCGTAGGACAGGGGATTGGAAACACCATATATTTT	CASSVGQGIGNTIYF
TRBD1	-	TRBV9	TRBJ1-3	TGTGCCAGCAGCCCCCAGGGGGCGGACACCATATATTTT	CASSPQGADTIYF
-	-	TRBV11-1	TRBJ1-3	TGTGCCAGCAGCTTATCCAACCGGGGAAACACCATATATTTT	CASSLSNRGNTIYF
TRBD1	-	TRBV10-3	TRBJ1-6	TGTGCCATCAGTCCGGGACAGGGATACCTCTCACCCCTCCACTTT	CAISPGQGYLSPLHF
-	many	TRBV20-1	TRBJ1-5	TGCAGTGCTAGGCCAGGGAATCAGCCCCAGCATTTT	CSARPGNQPQHF
TRBD2	many	TRBV3-1	TRBJ2-7	TGTGCCAGCAGCCAAGGTGGCGCTAGCGGGGGCCACGAGCAGTACTTC	CASSQGGASGGHEQYF
-	few	TRBV30	TRBJ2-7	TGTGCCTGGGGAATTAAAGGTAGGCGCCACGAGCAGTACTTC	CAWGIKGRRHEQYF
-	many	TRBV24-1	TRBJ2-1	TGTGCCACCAGTAGCGGCAATGAGCAGTTCTTC	CATSSGNEQFF
TRBD2	-	TRBV12-3/TRBV12-4	TRBJ2-3	TGTGCCAGCAGATTTAGTAGCGGGATCACAGATACGCAGTATTTT	CASRFSSGITDTQYF
-	-	TRBV5-1	TRBJ1-4	TGCGCCAGCAGCTCGGAGGGACCGAATGAAAAACTGTTTTTT	CASSSEGPNEKLFF
TRBD1	many	TRBV28	TRBJ1-6	TGTGCCAGCAGTGGACAGGGGGCGGGATCCTATAATTCACCCCTCCACTTT	CASSGQGAGSYNSPLHF
TRBD2	-	TRBV6-1	TRBJ2-1	TGTGCCAGCAGCCAGGCGGGAGGTTTCCAACGGGGGCAGTTCTTC	CASSQAGGFQRGQFF
-	many	TRBV12-3/TRBV12-4	TRBJ2-1	TGTGCCAGCAGCGCAGGGGCCCATGAGCAGTTCTTC	CASSAGAHEQFF
-	many	TRBV7-8	TRBJ1-1	TGTGCCAGCAGCTTAACTAATCTGGGGGGCACTGAAGCTTTCTTT	CASSLTNLGGTEAFF
TRBD1	many	TRBV6-1	TRBJ2-1	TGTGCCAGCAGTAAACAGGGGGCGATAGCCTACAATGAGCAGTTCTTC	CASSKQGAIAYNEQFF
TRBD1	many	TRBV18	TRBJ2-7	TGTGCCAGCTCACCCTCCGGGACAGGGTTGTACGAGCAGTACTTC	CASSPSGTGLYEQYF
-	many	TRBV2	TRBJ1-2	TGTGCCACCCGGGACTCAAAGAATGGCTACACCTTC	CATRDSKNGYTF
-	many	TRBV15	TRBJ2-7	TGTGCCACCAGCAGGGACAGAGGCTACGAGCAGTACTTC	CATSRDRGYEQYF
TRBD2	-	TRBV29-1	TRBJ2-3	TGCAGCGTTGATGGAGTAGCGGGAGTCGTAACAGATACGCAGTATTTT	CSVDGVAGVVTDTQYF
TRBD2	many	TRBV12-3/TRBV12-4	TRBJ2-2	TGTGCCAGCAGCACTAGCGGGGGTTGGACCGGGGAGCTGTTTTTT	CASSTSGGWTGELFF
-	many	TRBV24-1	TRBJ2-2	TGTGCCACCAGTGGGAGGCCCGGGGAGCTGTTTTTT	CATSGRPGELFF
TRBD1	many	TRBV6-1	TRBJ2-3	TGTGCCAGCAGCCGTACGTGGACAGGTTTCACAGATACGCAGTATTTT	CASSRTWTGFTDTQYF
-	many	TRBV5-1	TRBJ1-5	TGCGCCAGCTCTCCCGGGACCCACGGCGCTCAGCCCCAGCATTTT	CASSPGTHGAQPQHF